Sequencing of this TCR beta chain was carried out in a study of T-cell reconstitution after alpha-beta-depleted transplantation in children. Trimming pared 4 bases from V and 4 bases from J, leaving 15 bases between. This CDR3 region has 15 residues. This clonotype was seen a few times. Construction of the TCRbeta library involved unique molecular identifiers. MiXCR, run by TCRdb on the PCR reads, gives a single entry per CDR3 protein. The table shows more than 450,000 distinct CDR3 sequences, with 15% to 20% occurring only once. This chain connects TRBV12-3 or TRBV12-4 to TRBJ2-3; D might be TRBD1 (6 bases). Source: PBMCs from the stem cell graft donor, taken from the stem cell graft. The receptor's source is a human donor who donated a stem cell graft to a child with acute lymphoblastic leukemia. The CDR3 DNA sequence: TGTGCCAGCAGTTCCGCCGGACAGCTATCAGATACGCAGTATTTT. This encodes CASSSAGQLSDTQYF.